This entry is about one TCR beta chain. Its antigen remains unknown. The entry originates in a study of vaccination effects on CD4 cells after COVID-19. V was trimmed by 2 bases and J by 8 bases, leaving 9 bases between them. Per the germline V gene, CDR1 is MNHEY and CDR2 is SVGEGT. The length of the CDR3 is 12 residues. Sequencing used immunoSEQ multiplex PCR; TCRdb keeps in-frame clones, though not all of them. The sample lists about 73,000 clones; roughly 73% were seen once. A roughly 10-day culture period preceded the isolation of CD4+ T cells. Either the mRNA-1273 or the BNT162b2 vaccine was given to participants as two doses. It was on days 3 and 7 that half the medium was replaced with IL-2 medium.

This sample comprised CD4+ T cells from PBMCs cultured without peptide, obtained after COVID-19 vaccination. This clonotype was obtained from a human donor who received a COVID-19 vaccine. J is TRBJ1-2 and V is TRBV6-2 or TRBV6-3; possible D gene TRBD1, 5 bases. This CDR3 is CASSYGGLGYTF. CDR3 in DNA: TGTGCCAGCAGTTACGGGGGACTCGGCTACACCTTC.